Listed below are T cell receptor beta chains from one sample, sequenced in a study of T cell responses to AZD1222 COVID-19 vaccine. Produced via immunoSEQ multiplex PCR; TCRdb's table is partial and in-frame only. The data show approximately 260,000 clones, 85% to 95% seen once. The specimen was peripheral blood, collected on day 0 of AZD1222 vaccination. These receptors were obtained from an adult in good health. CDR3s include the opening cysteine and the closing phenylalanine or tryptophan. A D gene is named only where the DNA matches it firmly. Some rows mark clone size as missing; the rest say once, few, many or name a class of expanded clone.

J gene | clone size | D gene | V gene | CDR3 protein | CDR3 DNA
TRBJ2-7 | once | TRBD2 | TRBV4-1 | CASSLTSGASTYEQYF | TGCGCCAGCAGCCTAACTAGCGGGGCGTCCACCTACGAGCAGTACTTC
TRBJ2-2 | NA | TRBD1 | TRBV3-1/TRBV3-2 | CASSSTGGNTGELFF | TGTGCCAGCAGCTCGACAGGGGGCAACACCGGGGAGCTGTTTTTT
TRBJ1-2 | NA | TRBD1 | TRBV19 | CASSRYGQGTSGYTF | TGTGCCAGTAGCCGGTATGGACAGGGAACGAGCGGCTACACCTTC
TRBJ2-1 | NA | NA | TRBV11-2 | CASSPTGPAGGEQFF | TGTGCCAGCAGCCCGACAGGGCCCGCGGGAGGTGAGCAGTTCTTC
TRBJ1-1 | NA | NA | TRBV29-1 | CSAQPVRGGTEAFF | TGCAGCGCTCAACCGGTGAGGGGCGGAACTGAAGCTTTCTTT
TRBJ2-7 | NA | TRBD2 | TRBV5-4 | CASSLMIGRVPYEQYF | TGTGCCAGCAGCTTGATGATCGGGAGGGTACCCTACGAGCAGTACTTC
TRBJ2-1 | NA | NA | TRBV6-5 | CASQGGGVPYNEQFF | TGTGCCAGCCAGGGAGGGGGGGTCCCCTACAATGAGCAGTTCTTC
TRBJ2-7 | NA | NA | TRBV12-3/TRBV12-4 | CASRPTGPYEQYF | TGTGCCAGCAGACCGACGGGGCCCTACGAGCAGTACTTC
TRBJ1-1 | NA | TRBD1 | TRBV5-1 | CASSHHGTGNTEAFF | TGCGCCAGCAGCCACCACGGGACAGGAAACACTGAAGCTTTCTTT
TRBJ2-1 | NA | NA | TRBV6-2/TRBV6-3 | CASSATRNEQFF | TGTGCCAGCAGTGCAACTAGAAATGAGCAGTTCTTC
TRBJ1-5 | NA | NA | TRBV19 | CASSTIGSGDYQPQHF | TGTGCCAGTAGTACCATCGGATCGGGGGATTATCAGCCCCAGCATTTT
TRBJ1-6 | NA | NA | TRBV5-4 | CAGGGQDNSPLHF | TGTGCCGGAGGTGGGCAGGACAATTCACCCCTCCACTTT
TRBJ2-1 | NA | TRBD1 | TRBV18 | CASSPLRGQGDNEQFF | TGTGCCAGCTCACCACTCCGAGGACAGGGTGACAATGAGCAGTTCTTC